These T cell receptor beta chains were read from a single sample in a study of metastatic and nonmetastatic thyroid tumors. MiXCR reprocessed the PCR reads for TCRdb. The sample has around 30,000 clones; approximately 15% are singletons. Material for sequencing was blood. These receptors were taken from a female donor with papillary thyroid cancer or a benign thyroid nodule (not recorded which). Some clones in this sample may be carry-over from other donors' samples. Each CDR3 is given with its conserved first and last residue. The order of the fields is V gene, CDR3 protein.

v_call: TRBV13
cdr3_aa: CASSGGFTYEQYF

v_call: TRBV4-3
cdr3_aa: CASSQEPLAGGVNEQFF

v_call: TRBV7-2
cdr3_aa: CASSSALGQDETEYF

v_call: TRBV28
cdr3_aa: CASSPKSGTATF

v_call: TRBV6-9
cdr3_aa: CASSFSLAGIKYF

v_call: TRBV4-1
cdr3_aa: CASSQDAGNTEAFF

v_call: TRBV4-3
cdr3_aa: CATRGAGSGYTF

v_call: TRBV4-2
cdr3_aa: CAIIQESGGADTQYF

v_call: TRBV20-1
cdr3_aa: CSARPSPSYEQYF

v_call: TRBV7-3
cdr3_aa: CASSLGGIRETQYF

v_call: TRBV13
cdr3_aa: CASSLGLAVSTDTQYF

v_call: TRBV5-4
cdr3_aa: CASNSRSGLGGGELFF

v_call: TRBV5-1
cdr3_aa: CASSFSGRTNTGELFF

v_call: TRBV10-1
cdr3_aa: CASIDSKFAGLMTYEQYF

v_call: TRBV6-1
cdr3_aa: CASSSRTGGFGGELFF

v_call: TRBV12-5
cdr3_aa: CASEESHSNQPQRCREKNIQYF

v_call: TRBV4-2
cdr3_aa: CASSRGRALVEAFF

v_call: TRBV18
cdr3_aa: CASSPDALNEKLFF

v_call: TRBV20-1
cdr3_aa: CSASQDNYGYTF

v_call: TRBV6-1
cdr3_aa: CASSVGVGQPQHF

v_call: TRBV7-2
cdr3_aa: CASSLAGGSSPLHF

v_call: TRBV9
cdr3_aa: CASSVSSGGRETQYF

v_call: TRBV20-1
cdr3_aa: CSARLLGAEQFF

v_call: TRBV19
cdr3_aa: CASSIPYRTDTQYF

v_call: TRBV20-1
cdr3_aa: CSGGLAGDGNEQFF

v_call: TRBV4-2
cdr3_aa: CASSQGVAGGPGTDTQYF

v_call: TRBV2
cdr3_aa: CASTLNSRITDTQYF

v_call: TRBV6-5
cdr3_aa: CASSYSPSNGYEQYF

v_call: TRBV20-1
cdr3_aa: CSARLGSTNTEAFF

v_call: TRBV10-1
cdr3_aa: CASSELRGLDEQFF

v_call: TRBV19
cdr3_aa: CATRDDRYEQYF

v_call: TRBV18
cdr3_aa: CASSPNRGREQYF

v_call: TRBV4-2
cdr3_aa: CASSQDAANTEAFF

v_call: TRBV18
cdr3_aa: CASSPGQNYGYTF

v_call: TRBV20-1
cdr3_aa: CSARKPGTVAPYSGNTIYF

v_call: TRBV7-2
cdr3_aa: CASSSRRVAREQFF

v_call: TRBV2
cdr3_aa: CASSGGLGNYTF

v_call: TRBV10-1
cdr3_aa: CASSHHAGNTGELFF

v_call: TRBV7-2
cdr3_aa: CATRFRDTNYGYTF

v_call: TRBV20-1
cdr3_aa: CSAAKLAGLNTQYF

v_call: TRBV6-5
cdr3_aa: CASSYSGGQATQYF

v_call: TRBV6-1
cdr3_aa: CASSDIGSNVLTF

v_call: TRBV10-3
cdr3_aa: CAISERWGRDTQYF

v_call: TRBV14
cdr3_aa: CVISQGSITGSYEQYF

v_call: TRBV20-1
cdr3_aa: CSASPYTEAFF

v_call: TRBV28
cdr3_aa: CASRGVERQLSQETKYF

v_call: TRBV4-2
cdr3_aa: CASSPETGNTEAFF

v_call: TRBV12-3/TRBV12-4
cdr3_aa: CASSFGSAGEQYF

v_call: TRBV19
cdr3_aa: CASSAPPLAGIGETQYF

v_call: TRBV6-1
cdr3_aa: CASSPMFSNQPQHF